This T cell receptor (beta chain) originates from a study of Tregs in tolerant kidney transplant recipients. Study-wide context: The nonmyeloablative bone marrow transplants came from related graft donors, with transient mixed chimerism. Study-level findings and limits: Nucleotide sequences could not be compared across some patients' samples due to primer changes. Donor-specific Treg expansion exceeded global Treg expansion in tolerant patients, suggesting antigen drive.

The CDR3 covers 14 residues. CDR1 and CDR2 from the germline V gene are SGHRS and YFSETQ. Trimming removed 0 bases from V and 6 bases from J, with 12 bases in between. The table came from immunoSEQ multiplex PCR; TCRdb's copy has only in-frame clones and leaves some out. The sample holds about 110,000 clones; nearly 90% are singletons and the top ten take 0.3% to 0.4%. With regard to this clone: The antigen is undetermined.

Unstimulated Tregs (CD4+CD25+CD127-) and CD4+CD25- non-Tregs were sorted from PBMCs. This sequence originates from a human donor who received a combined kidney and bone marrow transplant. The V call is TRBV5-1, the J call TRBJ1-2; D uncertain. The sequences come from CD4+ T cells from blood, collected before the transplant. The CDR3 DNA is TGCGCCAGCAGCTTGGCGGAGGGAATGAATGGCTACACCTTC. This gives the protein CASSLAEGMNGYTF.